The 15 T cell receptor beta chains presented below share a single source sample, sequenced in a study of early T cells in non-severe SARS-CoV-2 infection. One entry per CDR3 protein, called by TCRdb with MiXCR from the 5' RACE reads. The sample lists approximately 21,000 distinct CDR3 sequences; 5.3% were seen once. Material for sequencing was whole blood. These receptors were taken from an adult who was a healthcare worker with PCR-confirmed SARS-CoV-2 infection or an uninfected control (not recorded which).

CDR3: CASRDSGSPSYEQYV. The CDR3 DNA reads as TGTGCCAGCAGAGATAGCGGGAGCCCCTCTTACGAGCAGTACGTC. This sequence joins TRBV12-3 or TRBV12-4 and TRBJ2-7; 9 nucleotides line up with TRBD2. V was clipped by 6 bases and J by 4 bases; unmatched bases: 10. This CDR3 region has 15 residues.

This clonotype was counted at least ten times. The rearrangement links TRBV4-2 to TRBJ2-3; D is ambiguous. The CDR3 loop spans 14 amino acids. V lost 0 bases and J lost 3, with 7 bases in between. Germline loops: CDR1 LGHNA, CDR2 YNFKEQ. CDR3 DNA: TGTGCCAGCAGCCAAGATCTCGGGACAGATACGCAGTATTTT. Amino acids: CASSQDLGTDTQYF.

The table lists this clonotype with many counts. This chain joins TRBV19 and TRBJ2-3; 12 nucleotides align to TRBD2. The germline gives CDR1 LNHDA, CDR2 SQIVND (reference sequence). This CDR3 region has 16 residues. Losses at the gene ends were 5 bases for V and 0 bases for J; bases not matched to a gene: 3. The CDR3 nucleotides read TGTGCCAGTAGTTCCGGACTAGCGGGGAGCACAGATACGCAGTATTTT. Amino acid sequence: CASSSGLAGSTDTQYF.

In its sample, this clonotype was seen many times. In DNA form, the CDR3 reads TGTGCCATCAGTGAGGGAAAAGAGGACTCCTACCACTTT. Encoded protein: CAISEGKEDSYHF. The rearrangement joins TRBV10-3 to TRBJ1-6; D is unresolved. CDR1 is ENHRY, CDR2 SYGVKD, per germline. This CDR3 is built from 13 residues. V was pared by 2 bases and J by 18 bases, with 17 bases between.

In its sample, this clonotype was seen many times. This chain joins TRBV2 and TRBJ1-1, with D unclear. Trimming took off 2 bases at V and 3 bases at J, with 13 bases between the two ends. The CDR3 runs to 15 residues. The germline V gene encodes CDR1 SNHLY and CDR2 FYNNEI. Here the CDR3 reads CASSETGESYTEAFF. For the CDR3, the DNA is TGTGCCAGCAGTGAAACTGGGGAGTCGTACACTGAAGCTTTCTTT. Using reference TRBV2 and TRBJ1-1 for the parts outside the CDR3, the full variable domain is EPEVTQTPSHQVTQMGQEVILRCVPISNHLYFYWYRQILGQKVEFLVSFYNNEISEKSEIFDDQFSVERPDGSNFTLKIRSTKLEDSAMYFCASSETGESYTEAFFGQGTRLTVV.

This clonotype has ten or more counts. V and J are TRBV7-2 and TRBJ2-1; D not resolved. V lost 2 bases and J 3 bases, leaving 5 bases between the germline ends. This CDR3 is 13 amino acids long. Germline-derived CDR1 and CDR2 are SGHTA and FQGNSA. This chain's CDR3 is CASSLTNYNEQFF. The DNA of the CDR3 is TGTGCCAGCAGCTTAACCAACTACAATGAGCAGTTCTTC.

This clonotype was found many times. The chain recombines TRBV20-1 with TRBJ2-5; D perhaps matches TRBD1 (6 bases). The CDR3 loop spans 13 amino acids. Looked up from germline, CDR1 is DFQATT and CDR2 is SNEGSKA (reference sequence). V gave up 4 bases and J gave up 7 bases, with 16 bases separating them. CDR3: CSAKPQGLGTQYF. The CDR3 DNA reads as TGCAGTGCTAAACCACAGGGTTTAGGGACCCAGTACTTC.

Only a few counts were recorded for this clonotype. J is TRBJ2-4 and V is TRBV6-6; D is unresolved. This CDR3 has 15 residues. The V gene lost 0 bases and the J gene lost 5 bases, with 11 bases spanning the gap. CDR1 MNHNY and CDR2 SVGAGI come from the germline V gene (reference sequence). The chain's CDR3 is CASSYSALTQNIQYF. CDR3 sequence (DNA): TGTGCCAGCAGTTACTCGGCCCTGACTCAAAACATTCAGTACTTC.

This clonotype was seen repeatedly, ten times or more. The CDR3 region is CASSLGSGWNNEQFF. In DNA, the CDR3 is TGTGCCAGCAGTTTAGGTAGCGGGTGGAACAATGAGCAGTTCTTC. The J gene is TRBJ2-1, the V gene TRBV12-3 or TRBV12-4; TRBD2 matches 7 bases. The CDR3 has 15 residues. Trimming cost V 1 base and J 5 bases; bases outside gene matches: 5.

This clonotype was detected a few times. The J gene is TRBJ2-1, the V gene TRBV20-1; no firm D call. CDR3 length equals 16 residues. The germline gives CDR1 DFQATT, CDR2 SNEGSKA (reference sequence). V was pared by 0 bases and J by 0 bases, with 12 bases between. CDR3 DNA: TGCAGTGCTAGAGACTCGCGACGAAGCTCCTACAATGAGCAGTTCTTC. This translates into CSARDSRRSSYNEQFF.

The CDR3 region is CASSFAVSYEQYF. Written as DNA, the CDR3 is TGTGCCAGCAGTTTTGCTGTTAGCTACGAGCAGTACTTC. V is TRBV27 and J is TRBJ2-7; no definite D call. This CDR3 has 13 residues. Trimming cost V 3 bases and J 3 bases, with 9 bases left between them. Germline-derived CDR1 and CDR2 are MNHEY and SMNVEV (reference sequence).

This clonotype came up many times. J is TRBJ2-3 and V is TRBV7-2; D is ambiguous. Germline CDR1 SGHTA, CDR2 FQGNSA. This CDR3 has 12 residues. V lost 9 bases and J 2 bases, leaving 9 bases between the germline ends. Here the CDR3 reads CASRTHTDTQYF. For the CDR3, the DNA is TGTGCCAGTCGGACCCACACAGATACGCAGTATTTT.

This clonotype was counted many times. The chain has TRBV6-5 and TRBJ2-1, with 12 nucleotides matching TRBD2. The CDR3 has 16 residues. Germline V gene sequence: CDR1 MNHEY, CDR2 SVGAGI. The trim removed 6 bases at V and 3 bases at J, leaving 6 bases unmatched. The CDR3 sequence: CASSPGLAGLYNEQFF. Written as DNA, the CDR3 is TGTGCCAGCAGCCCCGGACTAGCGGGACTCTACAATGAGCAGTTCTTC.

The sample holds many counts of this clonotype. The chain couples TRBV7-2 to TRBJ1-2, with D unclear. The CDR3 length is 14 residues. The germline V gene has CDR1 SGHTA and CDR2 FQGNSA. Trimming cost V 2 bases and J 1 base, with 8 bases left between them. Here the CDR3 reads CASSLTAVNYGYTF. The CDR3 DNA reads TGTGCCAGCAGCTTAACGGCGGTTAACTATGGCTACACCTTC.

At least ten counts were recorded for this clonotype. The CDR3 loop is CASSRTGRGETQYF. CDR3 nucleotide sequence: TGCGCCAGCAGCCGGACAGGGAGGGGAGAGACCCAGTACTTC. The V and J genes are TRBV4-3 and TRBJ2-5, with D maybe TRBD1 (8 bases). V was cut by 4 bases and J by 4 bases, with 13 bases left in between. The germline V gene has CDR1 LGHNA and CDR2 YSLEER. CDR3 size: 14 residues.